Included here is one T cell receptor beta chain sequence, with context. Only in-frame clones appear in the TCRdb table, and some are missing; sequencing was by immunoSEQ multiplex PCR. The table has about 150,000 clones, about 89% seen once. The data were taken from a study of control samples from healthy donors and cancer patients. V gave up 3 bases and J gave up 3 bases, with 17 bases separating them. Germline V gene data show CDR1 as SGDLS and CDR2 as YYNGEE. The CDR3 runs 16 residues. The sequence was collected from a young man in good health. This rearrangement joins TRBV9 to TRBJ2-3; possible D gene TRBD2, 7 bases. Specimen: blood. CDR3 DNA: TGTGCCAGCAGCGGCGAAGGGGGGGGCCGGACAGATACGCAGTATTTT. Its protein is CASSGEGGGRTDTQYF.